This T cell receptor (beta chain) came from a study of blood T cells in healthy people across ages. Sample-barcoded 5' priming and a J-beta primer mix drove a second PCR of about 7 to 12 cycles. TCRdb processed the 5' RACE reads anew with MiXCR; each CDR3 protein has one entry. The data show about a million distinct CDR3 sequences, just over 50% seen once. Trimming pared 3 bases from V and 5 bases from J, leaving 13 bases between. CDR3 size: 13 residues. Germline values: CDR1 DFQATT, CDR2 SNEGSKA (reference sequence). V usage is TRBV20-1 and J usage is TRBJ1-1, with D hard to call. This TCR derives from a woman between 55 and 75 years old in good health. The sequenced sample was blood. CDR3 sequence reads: CSASSPDTTEAFF. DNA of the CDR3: TGCAGTGCTAGCTCCCCAGATACAACTGAAGCTTTCTTT.